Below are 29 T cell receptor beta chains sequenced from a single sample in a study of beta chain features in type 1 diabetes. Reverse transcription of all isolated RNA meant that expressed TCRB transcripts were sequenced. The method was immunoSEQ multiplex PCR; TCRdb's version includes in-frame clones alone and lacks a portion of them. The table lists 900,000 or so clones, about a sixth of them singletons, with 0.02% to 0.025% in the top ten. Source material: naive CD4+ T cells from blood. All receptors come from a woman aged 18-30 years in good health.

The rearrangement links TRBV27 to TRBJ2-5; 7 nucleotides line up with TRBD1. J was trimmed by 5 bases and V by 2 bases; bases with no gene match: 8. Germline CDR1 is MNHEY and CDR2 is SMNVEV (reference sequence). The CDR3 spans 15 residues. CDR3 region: CASSLHRDRRETQYF. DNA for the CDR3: TGTGCCAGCAGTTTACACCGGGACAGACGGGAGACCCAGTACTTC.

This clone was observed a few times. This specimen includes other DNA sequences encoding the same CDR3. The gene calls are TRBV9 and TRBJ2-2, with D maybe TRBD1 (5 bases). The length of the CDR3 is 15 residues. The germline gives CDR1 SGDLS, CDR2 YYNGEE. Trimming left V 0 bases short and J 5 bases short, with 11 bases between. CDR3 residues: CASSVEGRVTGELFF. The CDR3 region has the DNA TGTGCCAGCAGCGTAGAGGGCAGGGTGACCGGGGAGCTGTTTTTT. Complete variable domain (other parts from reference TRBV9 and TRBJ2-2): DSGVTQTPKHLITATGQRVTLRCSPRSGDLSVYWYQQSLDQGLQFLIQYYNGEERAKGNILERFSAQQFPDLHSELNLSSLELGDSALYFCASSVEGRVTGELFFGEGSRLTVL.

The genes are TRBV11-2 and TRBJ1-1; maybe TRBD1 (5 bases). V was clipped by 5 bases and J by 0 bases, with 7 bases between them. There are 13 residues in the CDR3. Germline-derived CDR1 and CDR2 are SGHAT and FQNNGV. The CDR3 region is CASSGHLNTEAFF. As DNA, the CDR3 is TGTGCCAGCAGCGGACACTTGAACACTGAAGCTTTCTTT. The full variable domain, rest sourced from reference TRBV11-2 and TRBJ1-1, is EAGVAQSPRYKIIEKRQSVAFWCNPISGHATLYWYQQILGQGPKLLIQFQNNGVVDDSQLPKDRFSAERLKGVDSTLKIQPAKLEDSAVYLCASSGHLNTEAFFGQGTRLTVV.

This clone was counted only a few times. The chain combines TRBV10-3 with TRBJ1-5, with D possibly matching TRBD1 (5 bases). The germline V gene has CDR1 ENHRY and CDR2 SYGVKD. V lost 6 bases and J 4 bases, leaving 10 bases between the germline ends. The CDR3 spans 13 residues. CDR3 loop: CAIRQGLNQPQHF. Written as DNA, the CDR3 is TGTGCCATCAGGCAGGGTTTGAATCAGCCCCAGCATTTT.

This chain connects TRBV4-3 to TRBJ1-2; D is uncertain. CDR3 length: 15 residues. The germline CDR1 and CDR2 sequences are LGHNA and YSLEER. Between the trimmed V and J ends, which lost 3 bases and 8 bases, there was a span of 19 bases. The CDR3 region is CASSQTSGQPIGYTF. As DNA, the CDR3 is TGCGCCAGCAGCCAGACATCGGGTCAGCCCATCGGCTACACCTTC.

CDR3 DNA: TGCGCCAGCAGTGGAGGACTAGCGGGAGAGCGCGAGCAGTACTTC. It codes for CASSGGLAGEREQYF. The chain couples TRBV10-2 to TRBJ2-7; TRBD2 matches at 13 bases. The CDR3 length is 15 residues. J gave up 6 bases and V 4 bases, and 6 bases lay outside the gene matches. In germline, CDR1 is WSHSY, CDR2 SAAADI.

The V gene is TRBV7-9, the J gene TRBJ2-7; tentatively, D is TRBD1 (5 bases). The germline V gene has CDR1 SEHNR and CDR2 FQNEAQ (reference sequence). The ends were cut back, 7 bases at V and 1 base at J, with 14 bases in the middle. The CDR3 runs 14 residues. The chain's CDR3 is CASTRGAGSYEQYF. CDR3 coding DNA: TGTGCCAGCACCCGTGGGGCAGGGTCCTACGAGCAGTACTTC.

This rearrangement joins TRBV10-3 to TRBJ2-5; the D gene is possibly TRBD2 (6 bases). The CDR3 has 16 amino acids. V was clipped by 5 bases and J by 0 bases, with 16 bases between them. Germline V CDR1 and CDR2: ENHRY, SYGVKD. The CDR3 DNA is TGTGCCATCAGTCGGAGGGCCGAATGGAACCAAGAGACCCAGTACTTC. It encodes CAISRRAEWNQETQYF.

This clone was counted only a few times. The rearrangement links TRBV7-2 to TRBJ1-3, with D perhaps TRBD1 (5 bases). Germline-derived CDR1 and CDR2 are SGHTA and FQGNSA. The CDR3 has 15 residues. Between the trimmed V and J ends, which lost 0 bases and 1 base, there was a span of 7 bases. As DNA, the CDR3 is TGTGCCAGCAGCTTAGCGGGGGGATCTGGAAACACCATATATTTT. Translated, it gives CASSLAGGSGNTIYF.

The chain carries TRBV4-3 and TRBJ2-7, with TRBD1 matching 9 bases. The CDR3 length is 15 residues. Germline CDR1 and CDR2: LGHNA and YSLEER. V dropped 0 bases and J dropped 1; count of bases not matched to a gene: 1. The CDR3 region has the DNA TGCGCCAGCAGCCAAGATGACAGGGGGTCCTACGAGCAGTACTTC. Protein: CASSQDDRGSYEQYF.

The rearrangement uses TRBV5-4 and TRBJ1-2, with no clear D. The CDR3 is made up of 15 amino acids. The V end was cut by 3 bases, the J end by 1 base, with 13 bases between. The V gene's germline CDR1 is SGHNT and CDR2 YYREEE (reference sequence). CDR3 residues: CASSSMVDGNYGYTF. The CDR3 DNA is TGTGCCAGCAGCTCCATGGTGGACGGTAACTATGGCTACACCTTC.

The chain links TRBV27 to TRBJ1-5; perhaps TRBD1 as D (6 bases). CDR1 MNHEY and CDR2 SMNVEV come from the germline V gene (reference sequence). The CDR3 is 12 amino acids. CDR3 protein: CGPDRYYQPQHF. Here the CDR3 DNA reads TGTGGTCCGGACAGATACTATCAGCCCCAGCATTTT.

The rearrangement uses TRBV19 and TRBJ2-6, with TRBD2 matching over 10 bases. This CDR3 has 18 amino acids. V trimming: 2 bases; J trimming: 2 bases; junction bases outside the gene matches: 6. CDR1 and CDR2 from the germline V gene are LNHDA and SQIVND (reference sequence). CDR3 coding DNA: TGTGCCAGTAGTATATTGGCGCTAGCGGGAGCTGGGGCCAACGTCCTGACTTTC. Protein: CASSILALAGAGANVLTF.

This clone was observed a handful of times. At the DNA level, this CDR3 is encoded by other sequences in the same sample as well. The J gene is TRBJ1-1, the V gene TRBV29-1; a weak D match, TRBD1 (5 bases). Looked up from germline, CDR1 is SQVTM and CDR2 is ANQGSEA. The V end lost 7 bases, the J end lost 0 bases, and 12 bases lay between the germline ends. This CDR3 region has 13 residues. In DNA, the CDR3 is TGCAGCGCCGCAGGGTTGCTGAACACTGAAGCTTTCTTT. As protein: CSAAGLLNTEAFF.

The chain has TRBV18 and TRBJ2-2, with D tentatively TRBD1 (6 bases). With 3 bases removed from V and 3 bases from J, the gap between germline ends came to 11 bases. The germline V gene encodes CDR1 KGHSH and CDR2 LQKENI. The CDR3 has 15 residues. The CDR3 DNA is TGTGCCAGCTCACCTCAACAGGGTGACACCGGGGAGCTGTTTTTT. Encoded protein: CASSPQQGDTGELFF.

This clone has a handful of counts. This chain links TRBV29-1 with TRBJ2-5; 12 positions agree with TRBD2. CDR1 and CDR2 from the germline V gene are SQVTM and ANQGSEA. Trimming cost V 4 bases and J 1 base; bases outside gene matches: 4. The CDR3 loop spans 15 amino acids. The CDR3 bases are TGCAGCGTTGGCGGGACTAGCGGGCTCCAAGAGACCCAGTACTTC. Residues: CSVGGTSGLQETQYF. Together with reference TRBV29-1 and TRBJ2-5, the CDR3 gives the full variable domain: SAVISQKPSRDICQRGTSLTIQCQVDSQVTMMFWYRQQPGQSLTLIATANQGSEATYESGFVIDKFPISRPNLTFSTLTVSNMSPEDSSIYLCSVGGTSGLQETQYFGPGTRLLVL.

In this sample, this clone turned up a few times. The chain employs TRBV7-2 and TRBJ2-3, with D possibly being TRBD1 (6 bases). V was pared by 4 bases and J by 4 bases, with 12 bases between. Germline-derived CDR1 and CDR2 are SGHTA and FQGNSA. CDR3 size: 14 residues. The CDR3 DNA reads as TGTGCCAGCAGCTCACAGGGATTCGCAGATACGCAGTATTTT. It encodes CASSSQGFADTQYF.

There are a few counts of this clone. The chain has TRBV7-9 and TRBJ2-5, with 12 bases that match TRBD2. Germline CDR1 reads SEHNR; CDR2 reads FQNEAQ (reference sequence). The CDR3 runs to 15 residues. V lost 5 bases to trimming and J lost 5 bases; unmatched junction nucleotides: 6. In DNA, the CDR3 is TGTGCCAGCAGCGAGACTAGCGGGAGCTGGGAGACCCAGTACTTC. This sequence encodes CASSETSGSWETQYF.

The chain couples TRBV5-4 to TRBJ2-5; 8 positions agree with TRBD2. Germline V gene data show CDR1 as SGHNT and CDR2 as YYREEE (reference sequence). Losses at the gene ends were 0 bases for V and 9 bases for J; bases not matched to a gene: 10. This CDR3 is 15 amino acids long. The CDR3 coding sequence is TGTGCCAGCAGCTTGGTGACTAGCGCCCCGGGAGCCCAGTACTTC. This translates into CASSLVTSAPGAQYF.

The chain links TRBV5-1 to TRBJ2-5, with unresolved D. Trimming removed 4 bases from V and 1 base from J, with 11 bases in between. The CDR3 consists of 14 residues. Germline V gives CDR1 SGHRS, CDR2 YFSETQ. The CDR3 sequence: CASSKPTLQETQYF. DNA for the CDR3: TGCGCCAGCAGCAAGCCGACCCTCCAAGAGACCCAGTACTTC.

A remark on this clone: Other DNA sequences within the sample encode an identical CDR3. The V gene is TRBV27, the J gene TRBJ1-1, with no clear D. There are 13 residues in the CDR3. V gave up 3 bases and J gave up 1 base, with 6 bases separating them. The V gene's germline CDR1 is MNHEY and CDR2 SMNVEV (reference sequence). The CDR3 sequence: CASSFARNTEAFF. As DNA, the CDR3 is TGTGCCAGCAGTTTCGCCCGGAACACTGAAGCTTTCTTT.

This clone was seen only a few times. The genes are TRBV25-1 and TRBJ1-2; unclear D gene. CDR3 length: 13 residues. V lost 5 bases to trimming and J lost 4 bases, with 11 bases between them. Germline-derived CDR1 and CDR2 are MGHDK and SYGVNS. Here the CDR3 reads CASSTRSAYGYTF. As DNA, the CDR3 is TGTGCCAGCAGTACCCGGTCTGCCTATGGCTACACCTTC.

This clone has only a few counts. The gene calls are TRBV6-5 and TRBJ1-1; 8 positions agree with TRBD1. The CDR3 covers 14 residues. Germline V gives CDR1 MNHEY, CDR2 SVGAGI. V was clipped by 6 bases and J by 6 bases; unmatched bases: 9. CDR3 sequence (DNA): TGTGCCAGCAGGAGGGGACAGGTCTCCTCTGAAGCTTTCTTT. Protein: CASRRGQVSSEAFF.

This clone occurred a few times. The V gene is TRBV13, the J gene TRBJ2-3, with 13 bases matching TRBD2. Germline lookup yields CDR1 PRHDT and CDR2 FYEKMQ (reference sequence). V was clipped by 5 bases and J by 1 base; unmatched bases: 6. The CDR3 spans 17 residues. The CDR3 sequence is CASSTRTSGRGTDTQYF. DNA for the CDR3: TGTGCCAGCAGCACCCGGACTAGCGGGAGAGGCACAGATACGCAGTATTTT. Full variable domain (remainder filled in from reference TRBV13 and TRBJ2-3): AAGVIQSPRHLIKEKRETATLKCYPIPRHDTVYWYQQGPGQDPQFLISFYEKMQSDKGSIPDRFSAQQFSDYHSELNMSSLELGDSALYFCASSTRTSGRGTDTQYFGPGTRLTVL.

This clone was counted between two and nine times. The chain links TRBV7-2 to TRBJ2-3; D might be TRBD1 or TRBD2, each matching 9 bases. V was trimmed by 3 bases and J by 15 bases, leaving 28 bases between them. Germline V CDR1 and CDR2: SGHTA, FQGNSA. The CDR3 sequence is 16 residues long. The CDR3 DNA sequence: TGTGCCAGCAGCTTGGGACAGGGTTGGACTTTAGCGGGAGTTTATTTT. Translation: CASSLGQGWTLAGVYF.

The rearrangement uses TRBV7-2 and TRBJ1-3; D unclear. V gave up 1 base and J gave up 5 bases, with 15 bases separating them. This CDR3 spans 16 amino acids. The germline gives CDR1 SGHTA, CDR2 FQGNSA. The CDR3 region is CASSLVSYGIRNTIYF. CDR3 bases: TGTGCCAGCAGCTTAGTTAGCTACGGTATCCGAAACACCATATATTTT.

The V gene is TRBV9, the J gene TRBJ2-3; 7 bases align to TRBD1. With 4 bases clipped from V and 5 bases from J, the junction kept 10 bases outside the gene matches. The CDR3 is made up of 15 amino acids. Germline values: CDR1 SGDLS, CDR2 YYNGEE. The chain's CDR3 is CASSPTGNGRDTQYF. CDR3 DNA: TGTGCCAGCAGCCCGACAGGGAATGGGAGAGATACGCAGTATTTT.

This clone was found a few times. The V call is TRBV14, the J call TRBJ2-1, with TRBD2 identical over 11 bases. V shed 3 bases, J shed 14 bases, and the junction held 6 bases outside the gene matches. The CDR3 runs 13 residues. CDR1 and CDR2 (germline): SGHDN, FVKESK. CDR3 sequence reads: CASSQLAGGREFF. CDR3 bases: TGTGCCAGCAGCCAGCTAGCGGGAGGAAGGGAGTTCTTC.

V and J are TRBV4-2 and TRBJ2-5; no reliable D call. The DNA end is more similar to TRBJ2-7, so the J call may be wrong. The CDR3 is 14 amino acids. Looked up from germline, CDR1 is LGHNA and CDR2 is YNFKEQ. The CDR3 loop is CASSQPNRLDEQYF. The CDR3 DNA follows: TGTGCCAGCAGCCAACCCAACCGTCTCGACGAGCAGTACTTC.